A selection of T cell receptor beta chains follows, all from one sample in a study of T cells in Graves' hyperthyroidism and ophthalmopathy. TCRdb passed the multiplex PCR reads through MiXCR, listing each CDR3 protein once. The table records 730,000 or so distinct CDR3 sequences, around 20% of them present only once. Material for sequencing was blood. These receptor sequences come from a woman in her 50s with Graves' hyperthyroidism that later progressed to Graves' ophthalmopathy. Each CDR3 is given with its conserved first and last residue. D genes are given only for firm matches. Clone size is given for some rows only: seen once, a few or many times, or a class if the clone is expanded.

clone size	D gene	V gene	J gene	CDR3 DNA	CDR3 protein
NA	NA	TRBV5-6	TRBJ2-7	TGTGCCAGCAGCTTCTGGGAATACGAGCAGTACTTC	CASSFWEYEQYF
many	TRBD2	TRBV20-1	TRBJ2-1	TGCAGTGCTAGACCACCACTAGCGGACAGCTCCTACAATGAGCAGTTCTTC	CSARPPLADSSYNEQFF
NA	NA	TRBV27	TRBJ1-4	TGTGCCAGCAGTCCCTCACAGGAGGGAAGCTCTGGAAAACTGTTTTTT	CASSPSQEGSSGKLFF
NA	TRBD1	TRBV25-1	TRBJ2-1	TGTGCCAGCAGTGATCCGGGACAGGGGCACTCCTACAATGAGCAGTTCTTC	CASSDPGQGHSYNEQFF
few	TRBD2	TRBV5-1	TRBJ2-2	TGCGCCAGCAGCGGGGGACTAGCGGGGGCAACCGGGGAGCTGTTTTTT	CASSGGLAGATGELFF
few	TRBD1	TRBV15	TRBJ2-6	TGTGCCACCAGCAGCATTACAGGGGCTGGGGCCAACGTCCTGACTTTC	CATSSITGAGANVLTF
many	TRBD1	TRBV5-4	TRBJ2-1	TGTGCCAGCAGCCCAGGGGGCAGGGTCTACAATGAGCAGTTCTTC	CASSPGGRVYNEQFF
many	TRBD1	TRBV2	TRBJ2-3	TGTGCCAGCAGCGCCAGGGGGCGAGACAGCACAGATACGCAGTATTTT	CASSARGRDSTDTQYF
NA	TRBD1	TRBV5-1	TRBJ2-7	TGCGCCAGCAGCACGGGACAGTACTCCTACGAGCGGTACTTC	CASSTGQYSYERYF
many	NA	TRBV11-2	TRBJ1-3	TGTGCCAGCAGCTTAGATCGTCTTGTCCGGTCCCGAAACACCATATATTTT	CASSLDRLVRSRNTIYF
few	TRBD1	TRBV6-1	TRBJ1-5	TGTGCCAGCAGTCAAGGATGGGGACAGGGCTGGCAGCCCCAGCATTTT	CASSQGWGQGWQPQHF
NA	NA	TRBV3-1	TRBJ2-3	TGTGCCAGCAGCCAAGGGATAGGGGGAGGAACAGATACGCAGTATTTT	CASSQGIGGGTDTQYF
many	TRBD1	TRBV19	TRBJ1-1	TGTGCCAGTAGTATACGGCAGGGGGCCATGAACACTGAAGCTTTCTTT	CASSIRQGAMNTEAFF
many	NA	TRBV11-3	TRBJ2-3	TGTGCCAGCAGCTTAGATCCGACCGCAGATACGCAGTATTTT	CASSLDPTADTQYF
NA	NA	TRBV5-6	TRBJ2-7	TGTGCCAGCAGCGGGATCATCGAGCAGTACTTC	CASSGIIEQYF
few	NA	TRBV20-1	TRBJ1-3	TGCAGTGCTAGCGCACAGCATACCTCTGGAAACACCATATATTTT	CSASAQHTSGNTIYF
many	NA	TRBV13	TRBJ2-3	TGTGCCAGCAGCATCACTAGCACAGATACGCAGTATTTT	CASSITSTDTQYF
few	NA	TRBV14	TRBJ2-3	TGTGCCAGCAGCCAGGGATTTTTCCAGGGCGATACGCAGTATTTT	CASSQGFFQGDTQYF
few	NA	TRBV6-1	TRBJ2-7	TGTGCCAGCGAGGCGGGTAACTACGAGCAGTACTTC	CASEAGNYEQYF
few	NA	TRBV27	TRBJ1-5	TGTGCCAGCAGCACCGAGGCCGGGGCAGTTCAGCCCCAGCATTTT	CASSTEAGAVQPQHF
many	NA	TRBV5-1	TRBJ2-7	TGCGCCAGCAGCTTTTCGGGGGGCCGTCTCCACGAGCAGTACTTC	CASSFSGGRLHEQYF
NA	NA	TRBV27	TRBJ1-5	TGTGCCAGCACCCCATCCGGCCTGAGGAATCAGCCCCAGCATTTT	CASTPSGLRNQPQHF
NA	NA	TRBV2	TRBJ1-3	TGTGCCAGCAGTGGTGCTTTGGGAGGAAACACCATATATTTT	CASSGALGGNTIYF
NA	TRBD1	TRBV4-2	TRBJ1-5	TGTGCCAGCAGCCAAGGCGGAGGGGGCGGAATAAAGCCCCAGCATTTT	CASSQGGGGGIKPQHF
many	TRBD2	TRBV12-3/TRBV12-4	TRBJ2-3	TGTGCCAGCAGTTTCGGGACTAGCGGGGATCCCACAGATACGCAGTATTTT	CASSFGTSGDPTDTQYF
many	NA	TRBV12-3/TRBV12-4	TRBJ2-7	TGTGCCAGCACCGTTACAGAGGGGGGAGACGAGCAGTACTTC	CASTVTEGGDEQYF
NA	TRBD1	TRBV18	TRBJ1-2	TGTGCCAGCTCACCACCGTCGGGACAGGGTGCCTATGGCTACACCTTC	CASSPPSGQGAYGYTF
many	NA	TRBV5-6	TRBJ1-2	TGTGCCAGCAGCTTGGCGGGGGTGACTAACTATGGCTACACCTTC	CASSLAGVTNYGYTF
NA	TRBD2	TRBV30	TRBJ2-3	TGTGCCTGGAACTTGCACGGGGGGGCCGTAGATACGCAGTATTTT	CAWNLHGGAVDTQYF
many	TRBD2	TRBV11-2	TRBJ2-4	TGTGCCAGCAGCTTAGATCTAGGGCTAGCGGGGGACATTCAGTACTTC	CASSLDLGLAGDIQYF
few	TRBD2	TRBV19	TRBJ2-3	TGTGCCAGTAGTATACCTAGCGGGGGTACCACAGATACGCAGTATTTT	CASSIPSGGTTDTQYF
NA	TRBD1	TRBV19	TRBJ2-5	TGTGCCAGTAGTCCGGGACAGGGGGTCCGGGAGACCCAGTACTTC	CASSPGQGVRETQYF
NA	NA	TRBV20-1	TRBJ2-7	TGCAGTGCTGGGGGCCCCGGGCTTGGCGAGCAGTACTTC	CSAGGPGLGEQYF
few	NA	TRBV20-1	TRBJ2-7	TGCAGTGCGCCGGGGGTTCCTGCCTACGAGCAGTACTTC	CSAPGVPAYEQYF
many	NA	TRBV6-5	TRBJ1-2	TGTGCCAGCAGTTACACCAGATCGCGGGGGACACAAGCTAACTATGGCTACACCTTC	CASSYTRSRGTQANYGYTF